This TCR beta chain was sequenced during a study of regulatory T cells in long-lasting Graves disease (TCRdb year 2021). About the full investigation: Antithyroid drugs had been taken for less than 3 months by newly diagnosed Graves' disease patients. The study was conducted in China and was registered as a clinical trial. Patients with persistent Graves' disease were compared with patients with newly diagnosed Graves' disease using TCR sequencing and RNA sequencing of peripheral blood. TCR sequencing covered around 13 persistent and roughly 20 newly diagnosed Graves' disease patients, approximately 33 samples in total.

In its sample, this clonotype was seen many times. Its binding antigen is unknown. Per-base quality was not reported, and no clone a single base away is much larger than it. The time point label, read with the paper, signifies: newly diagnosed GD, antithyroid drugs for less than 3 months. For both TCR sequencing and RNA sequencing, RNA was extracted from PBMCs in TRIzol. The diagnosis of Graves' disease was made according to American Thyroid Association guidelines. The patients came from an endocrinology department in Xi'an, China. Each patient gave 8.5 to 9.5 milliliters of peripheral blood, collected in an EDTA anticoagulant tube. Ficoll Paque Plus density gradient separation was used to isolate PBMCs, and no additional T cell sorting was done. RNA quality was checked with an Agilent 2100 Bioanalyzer and agarose gel, and concentration with a NanoDrop 2000. Points the paper makes about the study in general: Persistent disease showed preferential use of TRBV28, TRBJ1-2 and TRBJ2-5, whereas newly diagnosed disease favored TRBV20-1 and TRBJ2-1. Only the TCR beta chain was sequenced and analyzed. Persistent patients shared more public clonotypes among themselves (2,741) than newly diagnosed patients did (approximately 900). The authors acknowledged the small sample size as a limitation that may reduce accuracy. Because the primary lesion, thyroid tissue, could not be accessed, the study looked at peripheral blood alone. Persistent Graves' disease patients showed lower TCR Shannon entropy and fewer highly expanded clones than newly diagnosed patients, suggesting clonal expansion.

V lost 6 bases and J lost 4 bases; the stretch between them is 10 bases long. Taken from cysteine to phenylalanine, the CDR3 has 13 residues. Just CDR3 DNA is preserved here, 39 bases in frame from base 1. The library came from multiplex PCR. The sequencing machine was an Illumina HiSeq 4000. To build TCR beta libraries, CDR3 regions were amplified by Arm-PCR using iRepertoire HTBI primers. PCR products were gel purified before sequencing. The authors' pipeline ran thus. Gene usage analysis of CDR3 amino acid clonotypes relied on the 60 to 65 TRBV and more than twelve TRBJ segments identified across samples. COPE and FqMerger were used to merge the filtered high-quality paired reads into contigs. BLAST was used to align contigs to the IMGT TRBV, TRBD and TRBJ reference genes, and CDR3 was defined following IMGT. Clonotypes above 0.1% frequency were classified as highly expanded clones. Shannon entropy was used to measure repertoire diversity, and the Gini coefficient was used to measure V-J evenness. A clonotype found in more than one individual was treated as public. Through fastp at Q25 and MiXCR, TCRdb rebuilt clones from the public reads, retaining in-frame beta chains. CDR3 protein sequences are deduplicated, and each keeps its most common genes and DNA. The V and J calls and clone size come from TCRdb's table, not from the authors' own analysis. The sample table contains approximately 560,000 distinct CDR3 sequences; only one count was recorded for more than 15% of them. The top ten clonotypes cover around 12% of the sample.

The sample also formed part of further work on T cells in Graves' hyperthyroidism and ophthalmopathy. Per that second paper: Stable Graves' hyperthyroidism was defined as no progression to ophthalmopathy during 18 months of follow-up. The hyperthyroidism patients were between 18 and 65 years old and newly diagnosed, with a disease duration of less than 2 months. Any patient with an uncontrolled infection, another autoimmune disease, pregnancy or lactation was excluded. Clinical symptoms, serum thyroxine and TRAb, thyroid ultrasound, and orbital computed tomography formed the basis for the diagnoses. For the first round of RT-PCR on the TCR CDR3, the HTBI primer set was used together with the Qiagen OneStep RT-PCR kit. Blood samples also contained most of the expanded thyroid clonotypes (frequency above 0.001), which suggests that blood repertoires may reflect thyroid immune responses. In cross-validation, a model built on a 13 V-J signature told ophthalmopathy apart from stable hyperthyroidism with about 90% sensitivity and about 81% specificity, and in testing the same model reached 80%/75%. During validation, the model predicted progression to ophthalmopathy a median of roughly six months ahead of onset, with around 71% sensitivity and roughly 75% specificity. A discovery cohort of about 96 patients, roughly 40 with Graves' ophthalmopathy and about 58 with stable Graves' hyperthyroidism, was used to find distinguishing TCR V-J signatures. An independent validation cohort of under 20 hyperthyroidism patients and 17 patients who later progressed to ophthalmopathy tested prospective prediction of ophthalmopathy. The 100 or so discovery patients were randomly split 7:3 into training and test sets. In several Graves' hyperthyroidism patients, the study also compared T-cell repertoires from thyroid tissue with T-cell repertoires from blood. After blood sampling, hyperthyroidism patients were treated with methimazole at a starting dose of 30 mg daily, and ophthalmopathy patients were treated with high-dose intravenous methylprednisolone. The libraries were constructed in a second round of multiplex PCR and then size-selected and purified. Sequencing of the libraries was done on an Illumina HiSeq2000 using paired-end 100 bp reads. SOAPnuke was used to process the raw data, with reads discarded if the reads contained adapters or uncalled bases, had a mean Phred below 15, or lacked an exact constant-primer or identifier match. COPE v1.2.5 was used to merge the high-quality paired reads, and each unique nucleotide sequence was defined as a clonotype. Clonotypes were aligned to IMGT TRBV, TRBD and TRBJ reference segments using MiTCR v1.1. Only V-J combinations with frequency above 0.0001, covering about 99% of repertoires, were analysed. The TCS score was defined as F50 (clonal expansion) divided by E x V (chaos), with BLOSUM62-based TCRdist calculated between CDR3 peptides within each V-J. Welch's t-statistics and random forest reduced 500 to 550 V-J features to 10 to 15, which were used in a naive Bayes classifier (R e1071). No statistical method was used to fix the sample size in advance, and group allocation was not hidden from the investigators. The paper reports TCR Vbeta CDR3 sequencing of more than 120 peripheral blood samples: over 40 ophthalmopathy, under 85 hyperthyroidism and around 17 progressor patients.

This sequence uses TRBV12-3 or TRBV12-4 and TRBJ2-1; the D gene is possibly TRBD1, with 5 bases matching. The specimen comprised peripheral blood mononuclear cells (PBMCs), sampled at new diagnosis, from a patient treated with antithyroid drugs. The receptor was isolated from a man aged 18-30 years with Graves disease. Donor details come from another sample of the same person, matched by shared clones. The bases read TGTGCCAGCAGCAGGGTAGAGTACAATGAGCAGTTCTTC. It encodes CASSRVEYNEQFF.